The present T cell receptor beta chain was sequenced within a study of blood T cell repertoires in COVID-19. Overall study: There were acute and convalescent COVID-19 samples, and they came from the United States, Italy and Spain. T cells, B-cell-depleted T cells, or PBMCs provided the cDNA or gDNA that served as material.

Source study methods: Reference gene primer amplification gave nucleated cell count estimates. Using immunoSEQ multiplex PCR, the repertoire was profiled, and TCRdb retains in-frame clones only, with some absent. V, J and clone size reflect that table, while D and trimming were determined from the DNA. Here the sample spans around 140,000 clones, 82% being singletons. The CDR3 is 14 amino acids. V lost 0 bases, J lost 1 base, and 6 bases lay in between. Germline values: CDR1 SGHDT, CDR2 YYEEEE. The clonotype originates from a human donor with acute or convalescent COVID-19. The donor label of this sample is uncertain. The J gene is TRBJ2-3, the V gene TRBV5-6; D remains ambiguous. Sequenced: peripheral blood. DNA of the CDR3: TGTGCCAGCAGCTTGGACTCTCGCACAGATACGCAGTATTTT. It specifies CASSLDSRTDTQYF.